Listed below are T cell receptor beta chains from one sample, sequenced in a study of a mutant IDH1 vaccine in newly diagnosed glioma. No antigen has been assigned to these receptors. Clones were sequenced by immunoSEQ multiplex PCR, and TCRdb holds only the in-frame ones, with some missing. The table lists 30,000 to 40,000 clones, 75% to 85% of them singletons. The sample in question was PBMCs, obtained from a glioma patient whose treatment included an IDH1 peptide vaccine. These receptors were taken from a man in his forties or fifties with glioma. The CDR3 runs from the conserved cysteine through the conserved F or W.

j_gene: TRBJ2-2
v_gene: TRBV19
len: 15
CDR3aa: CASSPGSRNTGELFF

j_gene: TRBJ2-7
v_gene: TRBV7-2
len: 15
CDR3aa: CASSSSGVGPYEQYF

j_gene: TRBJ2-7
v_gene: TRBV11-2
len: 14
CDR3aa: CASSLAVPFYEQYF

j_gene: TRBJ2-7
v_gene: TRBV7-6
len: 14
CDR3aa: CASSLQGGSNEQYF

j_gene: TRBJ2-3
v_gene: TRBV9
len: 15
CDR3aa: CASSVTSARTDTQYF

j_gene: TRBJ2-7
v_gene: TRBV11-2
len: 13
CDR3aa: CASSFSMTYEQYF

j_gene: TRBJ2-7
v_gene: TRBV7-2
len: 14
CDR3aa: CASSSRTGTCEQYF

j_gene: TRBJ2-2
v_gene: TRBV5-5
len: 17
CDR3aa: CASSRGASGRGTGELFF

j_gene: TRBJ2-1
v_gene: TRBV4-2
len: 17
CDR3aa: CASSQGSRVTSYNEQFF

j_gene: TRBJ2-1
v_gene: TRBV27
len: 15
CDR3aa: CASSLYLAEFHEQFF

j_gene: TRBJ2-1
v_gene: TRBV4-2
len: 16
CDR3aa: CASSQDPAGGDNEQFF

j_gene: TRBJ2-1
v_gene: TRBV4-2
len: 13
CDR3aa: CASSLYRVDEQFF

j_gene: TRBJ2-3
v_gene: TRBV14
len: 14
CDR3aa: CASSLGGRPDTQYF

j_gene: TRBJ1-6
v_gene: TRBV19
len: 14
CDR3aa: CASSIGRGGSPLHF

j_gene: TRBJ1-2
v_gene: TRBV5-5
len: 14
CDR3aa: CASSFEWSSYGYTF

j_gene: TRBJ1-1
v_gene: TRBV9
len: 14
CDR3aa: CASSIGGADTEAFF

j_gene: TRBJ1-1
v_gene: TRBV7-2
len: 15
CDR3aa: CASSLDSLMNTEAFF

j_gene: TRBJ2-3
v_gene: TRBV9
len: 16
CDR3aa: CASSVYPGTRTDTQYF

j_gene: TRBJ2-3
v_gene: TRBV6-6
len: 15
CDR3aa: CASSYSGTTLDTQYF

j_gene: TRBJ2-7
v_gene: TRBV28
len: 16
CDR3aa: CASSSSGALTSYEQYF

j_gene: TRBJ2-2
v_gene: TRBV7-3
len: 18
CDR3aa: CASSSEPRTSGNTGELFF

j_gene: TRBJ2-5
v_gene: TRBV7-3
len: 15
CDR3aa: CASSLRTGSLETQYF

j_gene: TRBJ1-5
v_gene: TRBV15
len: 12
CDR3aa: CATSRDGQPQHF

j_gene: TRBJ2-1
v_gene: TRBV18
len: 15
CDR3aa: CASSPQSAKGNEQFF

j_gene: TRBJ2-2
v_gene: TRBV9
len: 14
CDR3aa: CASSGPNRAGELFF

j_gene: TRBJ1-2
v_gene: TRBV6-9
len: 14
CDR3aa: CASSWDRGWGGYTF

j_gene: TRBJ2-7
v_gene: TRBV6-1
len: 14
CDR3aa: CASTAGTVSYEQYF

j_gene: TRBJ1-2
v_gene: TRBV25-1
len: 13
CDR3aa: CASKRVMGDGYTF

j_gene: TRBJ2-1
v_gene: TRBV19
len: 16
CDR3aa: CASRASGGFSYNEQFF

j_gene: TRBJ2-7
v_gene: TRBV11-3
len: 13
CDR3aa: CASSSPDTYEQYF

j_gene: TRBJ1-4
v_gene: TRBV4-3
len: 17
CDR3aa: CASSQDMAGFTNEKLFF

j_gene: TRBJ2-1
v_gene: TRBV9
len: 13
CDR3aa: CASSVKVVNEQFF

j_gene: TRBJ1-2
v_gene: TRBV19
len: 12
CDR3aa: CASSIGPYGYTF

j_gene: TRBJ2-5
v_gene: TRBV7-2
len: 13
CDR3aa: CASNGANEETQYF

j_gene: TRBJ2-5
v_gene: TRBV5-4
len: 15
CDR3aa: CASSPSGGIQETQYF

j_gene: TRBJ2-3
v_gene: TRBV5-4
len: 15
CDR3aa: CASSLAALNTDTQYF

j_gene: TRBJ2-1
v_gene: TRBV5-5
len: 15
CDR3aa: CASSLTGISGDEQFF

j_gene: TRBJ1-5
v_gene: TRBV6-1
len: 14
CDR3aa: CASSVTDSNQPQHF

j_gene: TRBJ1-4
v_gene: TRBV19
len: 13
CDR3aa: CASSILGQEKLFF

j_gene: TRBJ2-2
v_gene: TRBV5-4
len: 16
CDR3aa: CASSLGQPLNTGELFF

j_gene: TRBJ1-5
v_gene: TRBV6-5
len: 13
CDR3aa: CATRGVSNQPQHF

j_gene: TRBJ1-1
v_gene: TRBV19
len: 11
CDR3aa: CASSIYTEAFF

j_gene: TRBJ1-5
v_gene: TRBV6-6
len: 14
CDR3aa: CASSTGQGGQPQHF

j_gene: TRBJ2-7
v_gene: TRBV27
len: 14
CDR3aa: CASSYPDRGHEQYF

j_gene: TRBJ2-3
v_gene: TRBV15
len: 21
CDR3aa: CATSRKGRSGAGGPSTDTQYF

j_gene: TRBJ1-5
v_gene: TRBV7-8
len: 16
CDR3aa: CASSEGFGQGNQPQHF

j_gene: TRBJ2-3
v_gene: TRBV4-3
len: 13
CDR3aa: CASSRGLQDTQYF

j_gene: TRBJ2-2
v_gene: TRBV4-2
len: 15
CDR3aa: CASSPLAGDTGELFF

j_gene: TRBJ2-1
v_gene: TRBV6-4
len: 13
CDR3aa: CASSDGDLNEQFF

j_gene: TRBJ2-3
v_gene: TRBV19
len: 16
CDR3aa: CASSLSGTGWQDTQYF

j_gene: TRBJ2-2
v_gene: TRBV11-2
len: 12
CDR3aa: CASSRYTGELFF

j_gene: TRBJ2-1
v_gene: TRBV7-9
len: 14
CDR3aa: CASSSTTGYNEQFF

j_gene: TRBJ1-6
v_gene: TRBV7-9
len: 13
CDR3aa: CASSLAGTAPLHF

j_gene: TRBJ2-7
v_gene: TRBV9
len: 13
CDR3aa: CASSVFSTVEQYF

j_gene: TRBJ1-1
v_gene: TRBV19
len: 16
CDR3aa: CASSGRQGAIGTEAFF

j_gene: TRBJ1-4
v_gene: TRBV6-6
len: 15
CDR3aa: CASRGTVGENEKLFF

j_gene: TRBJ2-1
v_gene: TRBV30
len: 14
CDR3aa: CAWRGGLAGTEQFF

j_gene: TRBJ2-1
v_gene: TRBV27
len: 19
CDR3aa: CASSLKGGGYTSSYNEQFF

j_gene: TRBJ1-5
v_gene: TRBV2
len: 15
CDR3aa: CASSESRGVNQPQHF